Given below is one TCR beta chain in context. Trimming cost V 0 bases and J 2 bases; bases outside gene matches: 4. The germline V gene has CDR1 PRHDT and CDR2 FYEKMQ (reference sequence). The CDR3 totals 16 residues. Data came from immunoSEQ multiplex PCR; TCRdb stores just in-frame clones and leaves some out. The sample holds roughly 710,000 clones, approximately 85% seen once. These data belong to a study of shared T cell receptors in the human thymus. A further study also used this sample, focusing on human thymus T cells. That study adds: Corrective surgery for congenital heart defects was being performed on the healthy Finnish infants who served as donors. Thymus tissue for the work was resected from patients undergoing corrective heart surgery. What appeared biased in thymic and blood repertoires was the usage of V and J genes.

This chain connects TRBV13 to TRBJ1-2; TRBD1 matches at 9 bases. This clonotype originated in a girl under three years old with a congenital heart defect. The sample was thymocytes. CDR3 bases: TGTGCCAGCAGCTTAGGCCGGGACAGGGTAAACTATGGCTACACCTTC. This translates into CASSLGRDRVNYGYTF.